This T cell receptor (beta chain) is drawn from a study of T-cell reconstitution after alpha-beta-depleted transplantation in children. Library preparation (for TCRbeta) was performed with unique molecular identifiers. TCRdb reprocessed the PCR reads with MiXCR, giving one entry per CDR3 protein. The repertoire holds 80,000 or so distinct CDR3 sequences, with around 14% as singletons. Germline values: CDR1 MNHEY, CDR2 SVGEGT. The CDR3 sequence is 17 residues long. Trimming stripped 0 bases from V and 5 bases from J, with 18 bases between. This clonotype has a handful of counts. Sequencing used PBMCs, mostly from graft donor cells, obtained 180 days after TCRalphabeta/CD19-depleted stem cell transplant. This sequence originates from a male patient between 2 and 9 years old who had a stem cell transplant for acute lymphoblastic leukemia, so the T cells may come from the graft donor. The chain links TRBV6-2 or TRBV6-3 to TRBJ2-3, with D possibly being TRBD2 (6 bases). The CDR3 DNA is TGTGCCAGCAGTTACTCGAGGGGACCGGAGGAGGGAGATACGCAGTATTTT. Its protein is CASSYSRGPEEGDTQYF.